This T cell receptor (beta chain) was recovered during a study of T cell repertoires in cytomegalovirus infection (dated by TCRdb to between 2018 and 2020). Background for the entire study: Peptide stimulations targeted recently identified HLA-C-restricted CMV epitopes, whose presentation resists viral immunomodulation, together with well-studied HLA-B-restricted epitopes. Because public TCR beta signatures pointed to carriage of CMV infection together with the matching HLA type, the HLA type of each donor mattered for the analysis.

The intended sense of this specimen's treatment or condition label: in vitro stimulation with specific CMV peptide epitopes to enrich CMV-specific T cells. This clonotype was counted between two and nine times. Its binding antigen is unknown. The record has no base qualities; no much larger clone is one base away. The sequencing machine was an Illumina HiSeq 1500. TCRdb passed the public sequencing reads through fastp at Q25 and MiXCR, retaining productive beta sequences. CDR3 protein sequences are deduplicated, and each keeps its most common genes and DNA. In this sample the table shows about 830,000 distinct CDR3 sequences, around a third of which occur a single time. The ten largest clones capture over 10% of the sample. Overall study outcomes, separate from this receptor: In the ex vivo response, HLA-C-restricted CMV-specific TCR beta clonotypes were dominant, and in two of eight donors the single most frequent clonotype came from this HLA-C-restricted group. Carriers of CMV infection plus the relevant HLA type were discriminated by the cumulative frequency of public TCR beta family members in the study cohort and in an independent roughly 400-donor cohort.

The TCR originated in a human donor in good health (CMV status not recorded). Some clones in this sample may be carry-over from other donors' samples. The material was cultured CD8+ T cells from PBMCs, obtained from culture after CMV antigen stimulation.

The CDR3 region reads CASSTGAEQYF. The DNA sequence is given as TGTGCCAGTAGTACAGGGGCCGAGCAGTACTTC. The V and J segments used are TRBV19 and TRBJ2-7; a tentative D call is TRBD1 (6 bases match). Trimming at the junction amounts to 4 bases on V and 6 bases on J, and the germline ends lie 7 bases apart. The cysteine opens and the phenylalanine closes a CDR3 of 11 amino acids. Only the CDR3 region is kept as DNA, spanning 33 bases read in frame from base 1. CDR1 and CDR2 were assigned from the germline V gene (reference sequence) as LNHDA and SQIVND.